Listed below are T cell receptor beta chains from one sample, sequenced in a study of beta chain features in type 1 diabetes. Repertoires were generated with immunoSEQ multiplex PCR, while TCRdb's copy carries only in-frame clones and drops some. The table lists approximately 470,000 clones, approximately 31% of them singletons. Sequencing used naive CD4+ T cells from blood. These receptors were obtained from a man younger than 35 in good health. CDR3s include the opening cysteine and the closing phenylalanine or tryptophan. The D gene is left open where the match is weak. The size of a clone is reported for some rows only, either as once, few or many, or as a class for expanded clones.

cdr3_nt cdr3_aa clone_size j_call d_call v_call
TGCAGCGTTGTCGCAGGGGGCGCAGATACGCAGTATTTT CSVVAGGADTQYF - TRBJ2-3 TRBD1 TRBV29-1
TGTGCCAGCAGCGTACCAGGGATCGGGGAAAAACTGTTTTTT CASSVPGIGEKLFF few TRBJ1-4 - TRBV9
TGTGCCAGCAGTGAGTCGTCACAGGGGGTTGGCTACACCTTC CASSESSQGVGYTF few TRBJ1-2 TRBD1 TRBV25-1
TGTGCCAGCAGTCGGGCGGATCAGCCCCAGCATTTT CASSRADQPQHF - TRBJ1-5 - TRBV4-2
TGCGCCAGCAGCGTTGGACCGGTCGCAGTAGATACGCAGTATTTT CASSVGPVAVDTQYF - TRBJ2-3 - TRBV4-1
TGCGCCAGCAGCTTGGACAGTGGTCCTGCAGATACGCAGTATTTT CASSLDSGPADTQYF few TRBJ2-3 - TRBV5-1
TGTGCCAGCTCGCCCTCGGGATCGAGGAATGAGCAGTTCTTC CASSPSGSRNEQFF - TRBJ2-1 - TRBV7-2
TGCGCCAGCAATATCCAGGGAAGCTACAATGAGCAGTTCTTC CASNIQGSYNEQFF - TRBJ2-1 - TRBV4-1
TGTGCCCGGGAGCCGGGACAGGAGCCCTCTGGGGCCAACGTCCTGACTTTC CAREPGQEPSGANVLTF - TRBJ2-6 TRBD1 TRBV30
TGTGCCAGCAGCCAAGATATCGGCGGGATATACGAGCAGTACTTC CASSQDIGGIYEQYF - TRBJ2-7 - TRBV14
TGTGCCAGCAGCTTAGTAGGACTAGCGGGAGGGCACACAGATACGCAGTATTTT CASSLVGLAGGHTDTQYF - TRBJ2-3 TRBD2 TRBV7-2
TGCGCCAGCAGCTTGGATCCAGGGACTGGGGCCAACGTCCTGACTTTC CASSLDPGTGANVLTF few TRBJ2-6 - TRBV5-1
TGTGCCAGCAGCCGATACAGGGACGGGTCCTACGAGCAGTACTTC CASSRYRDGSYEQYF few TRBJ2-7 - TRBV7-2
TGCGCCAGCAGCCAGCCTCGGAAGGGCCCCCACGAGCAGTACTTC CASSQPRKGPHEQYF - TRBJ2-7 - TRBV4-1
TGTGCCTGGAGCGGGTTTACTAGCGGAACCTCCTACAATGAGCAGTTCTTC CAWSGFTSGTSYNEQFF few TRBJ2-1 TRBD2 TRBV30
TGTGCCACCAGCAGCCCCAAGGCGGCCTACTATGGCTACACCTTC CATSSPKAAYYGYTF few TRBJ1-2 - TRBV15
TGTGCCAGCAGCGACAGGACAGGGGGCAGCAATCAGCCCCAGCATTTT CASSDRTGGSNQPQHF - TRBJ1-5 TRBD1 TRBV2
TGTGCCTGGAGTCGGGGACGAGAGACCCAGTACTTC CAWSRGRETQYF - TRBJ2-5 - TRBV30
TGTGCCAGCAGCGGGACAGCTACCTACGAGCAGTACTTC CASSGTATYEQYF - TRBJ2-7 TRBD1 TRBV6-6
TGTGCCTGGATCGGGACTAGCGGGACCACGAACACCGGGGAGCTGTTTTTT CAWIGTSGTTNTGELFF few TRBJ2-2 TRBD2 TRBV30
TGTGCCAGCAGCCTCCTTGTGGATGAGCAGTTCTTC CASSLLVDEQFF - TRBJ2-1 - TRBV11-1
TGTGCCAGCAGCGTAGGTGGCGGCTCTGGGGCCAACGTCCTGACTTTC CASSVGGGSGANVLTF - TRBJ2-6 - TRBV9
TGTGCCAGCAGCTCCAACCGCAGGGTCTACGAGCAGTACTTC CASSSNRRVYEQYF few TRBJ2-7 - TRBV11-2
TGTGCCAGCAGCCCCCGGGGCACCGGTTGGTACTTC CASSPRGTGWYF few TRBJ2-4 - TRBV7-9
TGTGCCAGCAGCTTGCAGGGGGCGCAAGCAGATACGCAGTATTTT CASSLQGAQADTQYF - TRBJ2-3 TRBD1 TRBV5-6
TGCGCCAGCAGCATACGGGACCTCCGAGGGAATGAGCAGTTCTTC CASSIRDLRGNEQFF - TRBJ2-1 - TRBV5-1
TGTGCCACCAGCATCTACCAAGAGACCCAGTACTTC CATSIYQETQYF few TRBJ2-5 - TRBV15
TGTGCCAGCAGCTCGGACAGGAGCAATCAGCCCCAGCATTTT CASSSDRSNQPQHF few TRBJ1-5 TRBD1 TRBV7-9
TGTGCCAGCAGTGATAAGACAGTCTCTGGGGCCAACGTCCTGACTTTC CASSDKTVSGANVLTF - TRBJ2-6 - TRBV6-1
TGTGCCAGCAGCCAAGACAGGGATCAGCCCCAGCATTTT CASSQDRDQPQHF - TRBJ1-5 - TRBV4-2
TGTGCCAGCAGCTTAGGGGCAGGAGCCTCCTACGAGCAGTACTTC CASSLGAGASYEQYF - TRBJ2-7 - TRBV7-2
TGTGCCAGCAGCCCTGACAGGGTTTTGTACGAGCAGTACTTC CASSPDRVLYEQYF - TRBJ2-7 TRBD1 TRBV7-2
TGTGCCATCAGTGAGTCCGGGGAATACAATGAGCAGTTCTTC CAISESGEYNEQFF - TRBJ2-1 - TRBV10-3
TGTGCCAGCAGCTTTGGGGGATCGATCTACGAGCAGTACTTC CASSFGGSIYEQYF - TRBJ2-7 - TRBV7-2
TGTGCCAGCAGCGTCCGACAGGGCGAGACCCAGTACTTC CASSVRQGETQYF once TRBJ2-5 TRBD1 TRBV7-8